This T cell receptor (beta chain) was captured in a study of blood T cell repertoires in COVID-19. Study-wide context: Sites in the United States, Italy and Spain provided acute and convalescent COVID-19 samples. Sample material is recorded as cDNA or gDNA derived from T cells, B-cell-depleted T cells, or PBMCs.

Those enrolled in Seattle joined during active infection and were followed longitudinally afterward. This CDR3 comprises 16 residues. The germline V gene encodes CDR1 MGHRA and CDR2 YSYEKL. The V and J ends lost 6 bases and 5 bases, in that order; junction bases with no gene match: 15. As originally analysed: Researchers report that nucleated cell counts were estimated from reference gene primer amplification. Clones were read by immunoSEQ multiplex PCR, and TCRdb kept only the in-frame ones, dropping some. That table is the source of V, J and clone size, and D and trimming were worked out from the DNA. The table lists 150,000 or so clones, around 83% of them singletons.

The source is a woman aged 60-70 years with COVID-19, enrolled during active disease. The chain combines TRBV4-1 with TRBJ1-1; TRBD1 agrees at 7 bases. Sample: peripheral blood. The DNA for the CDR3 is TGCGCCAGCAGAATTGTTGACAGGGCCCCTTGGACTGAAGCTTTCTTT. It is translated as CASRIVDRAPWTEAFF.